This T cell receptor (beta chain) was sequenced during a study of OX40 agonist ivuxolimab in advanced cancers. The wider study: Patients in dose escalation had liver, melanoma, kidney or head and neck cancers.

Germline loops: CDR1 SEHNR, CDR2 FQNEAQ (reference sequence). V lost 4 bases and J lost 8, with 17 bases in between. This CDR3 is built from 15 residues. Using immunoSEQ multiplex PCR, the repertoire was profiled, and TCRdb retains in-frame clones only, with some absent. The sample has roughly 70,000 clones, 80% to 90% seen once; the top ten hold 1.1%. This chain joins TRBV7-9 and TRBJ1-4; maybe TRBD1 (6 bases). The origin of this receptor is an adult with an advanced solid tumor such as melanoma, head and neck, liver or kidney cancer. The sample was CD4+ or CD8+ T cells sorted from blood, taken in a trial of the OX40 agonist ivuxolimab. The CDR3 loop is CASSSYTGISEKLFF. Here the CDR3 DNA reads TGTGCCAGCAGCTCTTATACAGGGATTAGCGAAAAACTGTTTTTT.